This T cell receptor (beta chain) was sequenced in a study of lymphopenia after photon versus proton radiotherapy. Whole-study findings and limits: Proton therapy kept repertoires fairly stable, unlike photons, which gained effector/memory cells. Authors raise, but do not show, better survival with proton therapy. Post-nadir diversity loss with photons came from oligoclonal expansion, particularly CD8+ Temra cells. Post-nadir TCR diversity decline inversely tracked overall survival among those who died.

Libraries were prepared by immunoSEQ multiplex PCR; TCRdb keeps only in-frame clonotypes and omits some of them. The table includes about 30,000 clones, 80% to 90% detected once. Of note for this clone: As yet, its antigen is unknown.

V gave up 3 bases and J gave up 3 bases, with 13 bases separating them. The CDR3 is made up of 14 amino acids. CDR1 and CDR2 (germline): SGHNT, YYREEE (reference sequence). The gene calls are TRBV5-4 and TRBJ2-7; D is possibly TRBD2 (5 bases). The source material was peripheral blood, sampled from a patient treated with proton-based radiotherapy. This clonotype originated in a woman aged 55-69 years with cholangiocarcinoma. Some clones in this sample may be carry-over from other donors' samples. The CDR3 region has the DNA TGTGCCAGCAGCTCCCGGGGAGAGTACTACGAGCAGTACTTC. The encoded protein is CASSSRGEYYEQYF.